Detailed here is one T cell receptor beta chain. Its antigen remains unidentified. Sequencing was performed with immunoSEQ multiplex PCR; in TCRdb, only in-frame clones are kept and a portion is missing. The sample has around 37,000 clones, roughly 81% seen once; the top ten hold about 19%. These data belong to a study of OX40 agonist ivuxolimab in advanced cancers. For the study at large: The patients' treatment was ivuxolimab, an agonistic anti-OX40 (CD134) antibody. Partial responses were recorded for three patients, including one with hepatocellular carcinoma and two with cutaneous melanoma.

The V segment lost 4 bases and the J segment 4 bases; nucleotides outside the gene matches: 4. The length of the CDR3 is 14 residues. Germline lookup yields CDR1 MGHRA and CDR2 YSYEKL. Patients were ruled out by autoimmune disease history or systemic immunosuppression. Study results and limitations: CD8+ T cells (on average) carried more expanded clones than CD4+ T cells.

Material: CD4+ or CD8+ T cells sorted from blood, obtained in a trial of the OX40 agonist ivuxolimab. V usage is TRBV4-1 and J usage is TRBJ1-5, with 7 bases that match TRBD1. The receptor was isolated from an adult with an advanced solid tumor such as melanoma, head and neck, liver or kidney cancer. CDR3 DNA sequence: TGCGCCAGCAGCCCGCTACAGGGGAATCAGCCCCAGCATTTT. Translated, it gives CASSPLQGNQPQHF.